The 18 T cell receptor beta chains below were found in one sample sequenced in a study of Ad26.COV2.S vaccination and SARS-CoV-2 variants. Assay: immunoSEQ multiplex PCR; the TCRdb copy retains only in-frame clones and omits some. The sample holds over 400,000 clones, roughly 90% seen once. Stated treatment: around 19 received Ad26.COV2.S at low or high dose, single or two shots; roughly five received placebo; per-sample allocation not given. Day 63 after the first vaccine or placebo injection was the time point for sampling. Material: peripheral blood, obtained in a trial of Ad26.COV2.S vaccine versus placebo. All receptors come from a person between 18 and 65 years old who received the Ad26.COV2.S COVID-19 vaccine or a placebo.

The CDR3 loop reads CASSLEYRNGYTF. The CDR3 DNA reads TGTGCCAGCAGTTTAGAGTACAGGAATGGCTACACCTTC. This sequence joins TRBV12-3 or TRBV12-4 and TRBJ1-2; maybe TRBD1 (5 bases). The ends were cut back, 1 base at V and 6 bases at J, with 9 bases in the middle. This CDR3 comprises 13 residues.

J is TRBJ2-3 and V is TRBV4-1; no firm D call. The length of the CDR3 is 17 residues. Germline V gene sequence: CDR1 MGHRA, CDR2 YSYEKL. V gave up 2 bases and J gave up 2 bases, with 17 bases separating them. The CDR3 coding sequence is TGCGCCAGCAGCCAACCACTCAGGTCTAGAGACACAGATACGCAGTATTTT. Its protein is CASSQPLRSRDTDTQYF.

The chain joins TRBV6-5 to TRBJ2-5; D perhaps matches TRBD2 (6 bases). This CDR3 is built from 14 residues. Germline V gene sequence: CDR1 MNHEY, CDR2 SVGAGI. Trimming removed 2 bases from V and 1 base from J, with 8 bases in between. The CDR3 protein is CASSYLGGQETQYF. The CDR3 nucleotides read TGTGCCAGCAGTTACCTCGGGGGCCAAGAGACCCAGTACTTC.

The CDR3 protein is CAWSSDGLNQPQHF. CDR3 bases: TGTGCCTGGAGTTCGGACGGTCTCAATCAGCCCCAGCATTTT. V gene TRBV30 combines with J gene TRBJ1-5; D unclear. Deletions cut 2 bases from V and 3 bases from J, with 11 bases between. The V gene's germline CDR1 is GTSNPN and CDR2 SVGIG (reference sequence). CDR3 length: 14 residues.

DNA for the CDR3: TGTGCCAGCAGCCAACTCACGGGGGGGGAGACCCAGTACTTC. It yields the protein CASSQLTGGETQYF. The chain links TRBV3-1 (or the pseudogene TRBV3-2) to TRBJ2-5; 8 positions agree with TRBD2. CDR3 length: 14 residues. Germline V gives CDR1 LGHDT, CDR2 YNNKEL (reference sequence). The junction had 4 bases not matched to a gene; V was cut back by 2 bases and J by 5 bases.

This clone has just one count. The CDR3 region is CASSLEVPTEAFF. The DNA of the CDR3 is TGTGCCAGCAGCTTAGAGGTCCCCACTGAAGCTTTCTTT. The V and J genes are TRBV7-2 and TRBJ1-1; D remains unclear. Germline V CDR1 and CDR2: SGHTA, FQGNSA. The CDR3 consists of 13 residues. Trimming cost V 1 base and J 4 bases, with 7 bases left between them.

V and J are TRBV4-3 and TRBJ2-4, with a possible D match to TRBD1 (6 bases). Germline CDR1 LGHNA, CDR2 YSLEER. The V and J ends lost 0 bases and 9 bases respectively, with 12 bases between them. The CDR3 runs to 14 residues. The CDR3 sequence: CASSQDAGAGIQYF. CDR3 DNA sequence: TGCGCCAGCAGCCAAGATGCAGGGGCCGGCATTCAGTACTTC.

The chain links TRBV19 to TRBJ2-1, with 7 bases lining up with TRBD2. CDR1 and CDR2 from the germline V gene are LNHDA and SQIVND (reference sequence). CDR3 length: 12 residues. V trimming: 3 bases; J trimming: 7 bases; junction bases outside the gene matches: 0. This CDR3 is CASSMRGNEQFF. CDR3 nucleotide sequence: TGTGCCAGTAGTATGCGGGGGAATGAGCAGTTCTTC.

The CDR3 DNA sequence: TGTGCCAGCAGTTATCAGGGACACACTGAAGCTTTCTTT. Protein: CASSYQGHTEAFF. The chain carries TRBV6-2 or TRBV6-3 and TRBJ1-1, with a weak D call TRBD1 (5 bases). Germline values: CDR1 MNHEY, CDR2 SVGEGT. This CDR3 has 13 amino acids. V was cut by 3 bases and J by 3 bases, with 8 bases left in between.

This chain uses TRBV6-2 or TRBV6-3 with TRBJ2-3, with TRBD2 as a possible D gene (6 bases). The CDR3 totals 17 residues. V was cut by 2 bases and J by 2 bases, with 17 bases left in between. Germline loops: CDR1 MNHEY, CDR2 SVGEGT. The CDR3 sequence is CASSYPTLADYTDTQYF. For the CDR3, the DNA is TGTGCCAGCAGTTACCCGACCTTAGCGGACTACACAGATACGCAGTATTTT.

This clone was seen only once. The chain is built from TRBV6-5 and TRBJ2-1; 13 bases fit TRBD2. The CDR3 extends over 15 amino acids. Germline V lookup: CDR1 MNHEY, CDR2 SVGAGI. V dropped 6 bases and J dropped 4; count of bases not matched to a gene: 3. As DNA, the CDR3 is TGTGCCAGCAGGGCGGGACTAGCGGGGTACAATGAGCAGTTCTTC. As protein: CASRAGLAGYNEQFF.

The CDR3 region is CASSFGGHGPQETQYF. CDR3 DNA sequence: TGTGCCAGCAGTTTTGGGGGCCACGGACCTCAAGAGACCCAGTACTTC. V is TRBV27 and J is TRBJ2-5; weak D call: TRBD1 (6 bases). Germline CDR1 MNHEY, CDR2 SMNVEV (reference sequence). V gave up 3 bases and J gave up 2 bases, with 16 bases separating them. The CDR3 extends over 16 amino acids.

The chain links TRBV29-1 to TRBJ2-5; perhaps TRBD2 as D (5 bases). Germline V CDR1 and CDR2: SQVTM, ANQGSEA. This CDR3 contains 14 residues. With 7 bases removed from V and 1 base from J, the gap between germline ends came to 16 bases. The CDR3, as DNA: TGCAGCGCCTGGGAAGGGCTAGCCCAAGAGACCCAGTACTTC. Its translation: CSAWEGLAQETQYF.

This chain joins TRBV19 and TRBJ2-7; a weak D match, TRBD2 (6 bases). V lost 5 bases and J 5 bases, leaving 13 bases between the germline ends. The CDR3 runs 13 residues. The germline CDR1 and CDR2 sequences are LNHDA and SQIVND (reference sequence). Here the CDR3 reads CASSSGGFNEQYF. CDR3 in DNA: TGTGCCAGTAGTTCAGGAGGGTTCAACGAGCAGTACTTC.

This chain joins TRBV4-1 and TRBJ2-1; D call uncertain. Germline lookup yields CDR1 MGHRA and CDR2 YSYEKL. The CDR3 contains 14 residues. V shed 0 bases and J shed 3 bases, with 6 bases lying between them. The CDR3 reads CASSQENRYNEQFF. Written as DNA, the CDR3 is TGCGCCAGCAGCCAAGAAAACCGCTACAATGAGCAGTTCTTC.

The chain is built from TRBV19 and TRBJ2-3; D unresolved. V lost 7 bases and J 0 bases, leaving 11 bases between the germline ends. Looked up from germline, CDR1 is LNHDA and CDR2 is SQIVND (reference sequence). This CDR3 region has 14 residues. The CDR3 region has the DNA TGTGCCAGTAAGGGTCTGGGGAGCACAGATACGCAGTATTTT. Translation: CASKGLGSTDTQYF.

J is TRBJ1-5 and V is TRBV6-2 or TRBV6-3; D perhaps matches TRBD1 (6 bases). V lost 6 bases to trimming and J lost 3 bases, with 15 bases between them. Germline assignment: CDR1 MNHEY and CDR2 SVGEGT. The CDR3 has 15 residues. The CDR3, as DNA: TGTGCCAGCAGCACCAGGGGAATTTACAATCAGCCCCAGCATTTT. Its translation: CASSTRGIYNQPQHF.

V and J are TRBV19 and TRBJ2-4; 10 bases match TRBD1. Per the germline V gene, CDR1 is LNHDA and CDR2 is SQIVND (reference sequence). The ends lost 4 bases at V and 0 bases at J; junction bases unmatched: 12. This CDR3 is built from 19 residues. The CDR3 nucleotides are TGTGCCAGTAGTACCCCCCCTGGGGACAGGGGATTAGCCAAAAACATTCAGTACTTC. Translated: CASSTPPGDRGLAKNIQYF.